These 17 T cell receptor beta chains were all obtained from the same sample, sequenced in a study of T-cell reconstitution after alpha-beta-depleted transplantation in children. The library targeted TCRbeta and was prepared with unique molecular identifiers. TCRdb called the PCR reads again in MiXCR, with one record for every CDR3 protein. The sample includes roughly 500,000 distinct CDR3 sequences, approximately 30% of them seen just once. The material was PBMCs from the stem cell graft donor, obtained from the stem cell graft. All receptors derive from a human donor who donated a stem cell graft to a child with aplastic anemia.

The chain uses TRBV18 and TRBJ2-7; D unresolved. Germline V gene lookup returns CDR1 KGHSH and CDR2 LQKENI. The CDR3 runs to 15 residues. V lost 1 base and J 3 bases, leaving 13 bases between the germline ends. The CDR3 coding sequence is TGTGCCAGCTCACCACGGGCAGGAGCTAACTACGAGCAGTACTTC. Its translation: CASSPRAGANYEQYF.

The chain links TRBV20-1 to TRBJ2-1, with D hard to call. The CDR3 loop spans 13 amino acids. Trimming left V 3 bases short and J 7 bases short, with 13 bases between. The germline V gene encodes CDR1 DFQATT and CDR2 SNEGSKA (reference sequence). CDR3 sequence reads: CSASHYWVNEQFF. As DNA, the CDR3 is TGCAGTGCTAGCCACTACTGGGTTAATGAGCAGTTCTTC.

The V gene is TRBV2, the J gene TRBJ2-2; 7 nucleotides agree with TRBD2. The CDR3 runs 19 residues. Trimming removed 3 bases from V and 0 bases from J; junction bases left unmatched: 13. CDR1 is SNHLY, CDR2 FYNNEI, per germline. The CDR3 region has the DNA TGTGCCAGCAGTGATAGGGGTGGCGGGGGTTCCGCGAACACCGGGGAGCTGTTTTTT. It is translated as CASSDRGGGGSANTGELFF.

DNA of the CDR3: TGCGCCAGCAGCTCGGCAATGGGGGCGAGCACCGGGGAGCTGTTTTTT. This gives the protein CASSSAMGASTGELFF. The chain carries TRBV5-1 and TRBJ2-2, with D possibly being TRBD1 (6 bases). V dropped 3 bases and J dropped 4 bases, with 16 bases sitting between them. The length of the CDR3 is 16 residues. Germline V lookup: CDR1 SGHRS, CDR2 YFSETQ.

The chain uses TRBV6-2 or TRBV6-3 and TRBJ2-7; D call uncertain. Germline V CDR1 and CDR2: MNHEY, SVGEGT. The CDR3 spans 13 residues. V was shortened by 8 bases and J by 2 bases, with 13 bases between the two germline ends. CDR3 in DNA: TGTGCCAGCTCAGAAGGACGCGCCTACGAGCAGTACGTC. It specifies CASSEGRAYEQYV.

The V gene is TRBV10-2, the J gene TRBJ2-2; TRBD2 is a possible D gene (6 bases). The CDR3 has 15 amino acids. Trimming cost V 2 bases and J 6 bases, with 13 bases left between them. The germline CDR1 and CDR2 sequences are WSHSY and SAAADI. The CDR3 region has the DNA TGCGCCAGCAGTGAGGCTAGCGCCCTTCCCGGGGAGCTGTTTTTT. Translated: CASSEASALPGELFF.

V usage is TRBV29-1 and J usage is TRBJ1-2; a weak D match, TRBD1 (6 bases). The CDR3 length is 13 residues. Trimming took 3 bases from V and 7 from J, leaving 15 bases between them. Germline CDR1 SQVTM, CDR2 ANQGSEA. The CDR3, as DNA: TGCAGCGTTGACCGACAGGCGGGGGGTGGCTACACCTTC. Amino acids: CSVDRQAGGGYTF.

The rearrangement joins TRBV19 to TRBJ1-5; no clear D. This CDR3 comprises 15 residues. V was pared by 6 bases and J by 3 bases, with 15 bases between. Germline values: CDR1 LNHDA, CDR2 SQIVND (reference sequence). CDR3 in amino acids: CASSAAVGVNQPQHF. The CDR3 DNA reads as TGTGCCAGTAGCGCGGCAGTAGGTGTCAATCAGCCCCAGCATTTT. The whole variable domain, remainder taken from reference TRBV19 and TRBJ1-5, is DGGITQSPKYLFRKEGQNVTLSCEQNLNHDAMYWYRQDPGQGLRLIYYSQIVNDFQKGDIAEGYSVSREKKESFPLTVTSAQKNPTAFYLCASSAAVGVNQPQHFGDGTRLSIL.

The chain uses TRBV7-8 and TRBJ2-1, with 7 bases aligning to TRBD2. The CDR3 loop spans 15 amino acids. In germline, CDR1 is SGHVS, CDR2 FQNEAQ. Trimming removed 11 bases from V and 7 bases from J; junction bases left unmatched: 17. This CDR3 reads CACLSSGMAWNEQFF. For the CDR3, the DNA is TGTGCCTGTCTATCTAGCGGAATGGCCTGGAATGAGCAGTTCTTC.

In DNA form, the CDR3 reads TGTGCCAGCTCTAGGGGACTAGCGGGAGCGGACGAGCAGTACTTC. Its translation: CASSRGLAGADEQYF. The chain recombines TRBV18 with TRBJ2-7; 14 nucleotides align to TRBD2. CDR3 size: 15 residues. After removal of 6 bases from V and 5 bases from J, the junction contained 6 bases not matched to a gene. CDR1 and CDR2 (germline): KGHSH, LQKENI.

This clonotype occurred a few times. The gene calls are TRBV12-3 or TRBV12-4 and TRBJ2-6; a weak D match, TRBD1 (5 bases). Trimming shortened V by 3 bases and J by 8 bases, and 11 bases separated the two germline ends. The CDR3 has 14 amino acids. In nucleotides, the CDR3 is TGTGCCAGCAGTTTCAGGGTTTCGACCAACGTCCTGACTTTC. Translating it yields CASSFRVSTNVLTF.

The chain couples TRBV7-3 to TRBJ2-2; 7 bases map to TRBD2. From germline, CDR1 is SGHTA and CDR2 FQGTGA. The CDR3 is 16 residues long. V shed 2 bases and J 3 bases; nucleotides not matched to a gene: 6. The chain's CDR3 is CASSLDGRPHTGELFF. DNA of the CDR3: TGTGCCAGCAGCTTAGACGGGAGGCCCCACACCGGGGAGCTGTTTTTT.

The V gene is TRBV20-1, the J gene TRBJ2-1; no clear D gene. The germline V gene encodes CDR1 DFQATT and CDR2 SNEGSKA (reference sequence). V lost 0 bases and J lost 0, with 6 bases in between. This CDR3 contains 14 residues. CDR3 sequence (DNA): TGCAGTGCTAGAGATCTAGACTCCTACAATGAGCAGTTCTTC. Translating it yields CSARDLDSYNEQFF.

This clonotype was picked up a small number of times. Written as DNA, the CDR3 is TGTGCCAGCAGCTTTCGTAACAATGAGCAGTTCTTC. Protein: CASSFRNNEQFF. The chain employs TRBV7-9 and TRBJ2-1; D is ambiguous. This CDR3 is 12 amino acids long. V lost 3 bases and J lost 5, with 5 bases in between. The germline gives CDR1 SEHNR, CDR2 FQNEAQ (reference sequence).

The rearrangement links TRBV20-1 to TRBJ2-1; D gene uncertain. Trimming took 0 bases from V and 0 from J, leaving 9 bases between them. This CDR3 comprises 15 residues. Germline CDR1 and CDR2: DFQATT and SNEGSKA (reference sequence). The CDR3 sequence: CSARDLESSYNEQFF. The DNA of the CDR3 is TGCAGTGCTAGAGATCTCGAGAGCTCCTACAATGAGCAGTTCTTC.

V and J are TRBV5-1 and TRBJ2-1, with a weak D call TRBD2 (5 bases). V was pared by 2 bases and J by 0 bases, with 15 bases between. Germline-derived CDR1 and CDR2 are SGHRS and YFSETQ. This CDR3 spans 17 amino acids. As DNA, the CDR3 is TGCGCCAGCAGCTTTATAGAGGGCGCAAGCTCCTACAATGAGCAGTTCTTC. It specifies CASSFIEGASSYNEQFF.

Comment on this clonotype: A much larger clone sits a single nucleotide away, making a read error possible. This chain uses TRBV27 with TRBJ1-4; D uncertain. Trimming left V 3 bases short and J 8 bases short, with 7 bases between. CDR3 length: 12 amino acids. CDR1 and CDR2 from the germline V gene are MNHEY and SMNVEV (reference sequence). The CDR3 reads CASSFHGEKLFF. As DNA, the CDR3 is TGTGCCAGCAGTTTTCACGGGGAAAAACTGTTTTTT.